One TCR beta chain is described in this entry. What it recognizes is unknown. These data belong to a study of T cells in localized non-small cell lung cancer. Study-wide results and caveats: Adjacent lung had a median 57 of the 100 largest tumor clones. Uninvolved adjacent lung had higher T cell clonality than tumor and all other tissues.

The CDR3 consists of 17 residues. J gave up 3 bases and V 1 base, and 6 bases lay outside the gene matches. Germline V gene data show CDR1 as SGHVS and CDR2 as FQNEAQ. Assay used: immunoSEQ multiplex PCR; TCRdb lists only in-frame clones, some missing. The data contain just under 80,000 clones, 80% of them singletons. The clonotype was recovered from a female donor aged 60 or older with stage I lung adenocarcinoma. V gene TRBV7-8 combines with J gene TRBJ2-5; 12 bases fit TRBD2. The sequencing used peripheral blood, collected before any cancer treatment. In nucleotides, the CDR3 is TGTGCCAGCAGCTTAGGGACGACTAGCGGGAGAAAAGAGACCCAGTACTTC. This codes for CASSLGTTSGRKETQYF.